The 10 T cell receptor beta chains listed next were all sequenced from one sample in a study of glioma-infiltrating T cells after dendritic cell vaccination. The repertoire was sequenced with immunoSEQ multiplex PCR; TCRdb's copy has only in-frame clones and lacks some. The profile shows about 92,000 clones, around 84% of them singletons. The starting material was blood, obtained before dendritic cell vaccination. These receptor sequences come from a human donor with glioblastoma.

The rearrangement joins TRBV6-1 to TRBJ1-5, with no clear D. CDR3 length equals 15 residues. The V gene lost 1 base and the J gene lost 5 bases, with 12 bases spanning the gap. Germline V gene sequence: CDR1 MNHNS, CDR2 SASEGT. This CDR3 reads CASSEGRERYQPQHF. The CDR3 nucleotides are TGTGCCAGCAGTGAAGGGAGGGAGAGGTATCAGCCCCAGCATTTT.

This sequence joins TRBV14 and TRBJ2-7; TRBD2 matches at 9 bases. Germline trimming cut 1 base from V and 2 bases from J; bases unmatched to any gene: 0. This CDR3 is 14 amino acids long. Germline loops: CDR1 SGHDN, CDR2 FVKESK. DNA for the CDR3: TGTGCCAGCAGCCAAGGCGGGGGGGCCTACGAGCAGTACTTC. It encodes CASSQGGGAYEQYF. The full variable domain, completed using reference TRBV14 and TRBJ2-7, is EAGVTQFPSHSVIEKGQTVTLRCDPISGHDNLYWYRRVMGKEIKFLLHFVKESKQDESGMPNNRFLAERTGGTYSTLKVQPAELEDSGVYFCASSQGGGAYEQYFGPGTRLTVT.

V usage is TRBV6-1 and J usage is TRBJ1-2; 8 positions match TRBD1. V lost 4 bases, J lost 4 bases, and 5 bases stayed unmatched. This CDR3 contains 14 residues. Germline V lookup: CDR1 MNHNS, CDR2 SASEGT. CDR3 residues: CASSGRTGSYGYTF. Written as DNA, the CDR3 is TGTGCCAGCAGTGGGAGGACAGGGAGCTATGGCTACACCTTC.

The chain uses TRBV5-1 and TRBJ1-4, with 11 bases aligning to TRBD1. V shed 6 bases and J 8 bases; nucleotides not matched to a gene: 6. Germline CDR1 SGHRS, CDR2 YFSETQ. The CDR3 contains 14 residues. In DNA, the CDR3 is TGCGCCAGCACTTCGGACAGGGGGCGGGAAAAACTGTTTTTT. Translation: CASTSDRGREKLFF.

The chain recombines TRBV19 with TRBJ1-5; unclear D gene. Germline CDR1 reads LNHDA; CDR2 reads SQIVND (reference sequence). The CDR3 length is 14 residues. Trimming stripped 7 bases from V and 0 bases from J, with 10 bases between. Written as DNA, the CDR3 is TGTGCCAGTACTCGGAGAAATAGCAATCAGCCCCAGCATTTT. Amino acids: CASTRRNSNQPQHF.

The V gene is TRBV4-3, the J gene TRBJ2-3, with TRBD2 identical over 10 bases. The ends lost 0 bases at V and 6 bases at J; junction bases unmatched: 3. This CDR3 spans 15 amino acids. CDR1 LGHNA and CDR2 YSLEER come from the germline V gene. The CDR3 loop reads CASSQELAGADTQYF. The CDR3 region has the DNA TGCGCCAGCAGCCAAGAGCTAGCGGGGGCGGATACGCAGTATTTT.

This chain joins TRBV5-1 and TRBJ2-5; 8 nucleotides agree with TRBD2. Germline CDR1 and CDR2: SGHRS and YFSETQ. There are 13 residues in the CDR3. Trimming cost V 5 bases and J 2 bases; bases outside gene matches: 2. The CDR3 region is CASRLAEQETQYF. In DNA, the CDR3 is TGCGCCAGCAGACTAGCGGAACAAGAGACCCAGTACTTC.

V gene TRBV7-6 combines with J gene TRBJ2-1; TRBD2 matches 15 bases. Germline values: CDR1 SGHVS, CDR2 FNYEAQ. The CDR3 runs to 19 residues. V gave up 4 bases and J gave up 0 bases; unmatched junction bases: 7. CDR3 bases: TGTGCCAGCAGCTCACCGGGACTAGCGGGAGGAAGCTCCTACAATGAGCAGTTCTTC. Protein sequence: CASSSPGLAGGSSYNEQFF.

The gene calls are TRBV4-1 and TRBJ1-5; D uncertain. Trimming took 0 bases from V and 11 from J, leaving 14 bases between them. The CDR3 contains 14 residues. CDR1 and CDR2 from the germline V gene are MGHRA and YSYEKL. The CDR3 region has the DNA TGCGCCAGCAGCCAAGAGGGCTGCCCGGCAGCCCAGCATTTT. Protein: CASSQEGCPAAQHF.

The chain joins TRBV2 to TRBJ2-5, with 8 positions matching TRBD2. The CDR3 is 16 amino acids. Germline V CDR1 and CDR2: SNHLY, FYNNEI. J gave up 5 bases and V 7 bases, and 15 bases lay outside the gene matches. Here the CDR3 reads CASIAGLARVGETQYF. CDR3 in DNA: TGTGCCAGCATTGCCGGACTAGCACGGGTCGGGGAGACCCAGTACTTC.